Listed below are T cell receptor beta chains from one sample, sequenced in a study of T cells in Graves' hyperthyroidism and ophthalmopathy. TCRdb reanalysed the multiplex PCR reads using MiXCR and keeps one entry per CDR3 protein. The sample lists around 300,000 distinct CDR3 sequences; roughly 13% were seen once. Sample: blood. Receptors were obtained from a woman aged 40 to 50 with Graves' hyperthyroidism. Each CDR3 is given with its conserved first and last residue. Fields, in order: D gene, CDR3 length, clone size, V gene, J gene, CDR3 protein, CDR3 DNA. A D gene is named only where the DNA matches it firmly. The size entry is marked missing in some rows and otherwise reads once, few, many or a size class.

d_gene: .
len: 11
abundance: many
v_gene: TRBV7-9
j_gene: TRBJ1-2
CDR3aa: CASSLAMRYTF
CDR3nt: TGTGCCAGCAGCCTTGCTATGCGCTACACCTTC

d_gene: .
len: 14
abundance: many
v_gene: TRBV20-1
j_gene: TRBJ1-6
CDR3aa: CSVKGRGGNSPLHF
CDR3nt: TGCAGTGTTAAGGGGAGGGGAGGTAATTCACCCCTCCACTTT

d_gene: .
len: 14
abundance: many
v_gene: TRBV28
j_gene: TRBJ1-1
CDR3aa: CASGFRQGRTEAFF
CDR3nt: TGTGCCAGCGGATTTAGGCAGGGAAGAACTGAAGCTTTCTTT

d_gene: .
len: 14
abundance: many
v_gene: TRBV20-1
j_gene: TRBJ2-7
CDR3aa: CSAKRSGLSYEQYF
CDR3nt: TGCAGTGCTAAGCGGTCGGGTTTAAGCTACGAGCAGTACTTC

d_gene: TRBD1
len: 14
abundance: many
v_gene: TRBV6-1
j_gene: TRBJ1-1
CDR3aa: CASSMTGMNTEAFF
CDR3nt: TGTGCCAGCAGTATGACAGGGATGAACACTGAAGCTTTCTTT

d_gene: TRBD1
len: 13
abundance: many
v_gene: TRBV7-2
j_gene: TRBJ2-7
CDR3aa: CASSLDRGYEQYF
CDR3nt: TGTGCCAGCAGCTTAGACAGGGGGTACGAGCAGTACTTC

d_gene: .
len: 12
abundance: many
v_gene: TRBV29-1
j_gene: TRBJ1-2
CDR3aa: CSALAGSYGYTF
CDR3nt: TGCAGCGCCCTAGCGGGTTCCTATGGCTACACCTTC

d_gene: .
len: 13
abundance: .
v_gene: TRBV20-1
j_gene: TRBJ2-1
CDR3aa: CSAPEGQVYEQFF
CDR3nt: TGCAGTGCACCGGAGGGCCAGGTGTATGAGCAGTTCTTC

d_gene: TRBD1
len: 13
abundance: many
v_gene: TRBV11-3
j_gene: TRBJ1-1
CDR3aa: CASSFLLDRPAFF
CDR3nt: TGTGCCAGCAGCTTCCTTTTGGACAGGCCAGCTTTCTTT

d_gene: .
len: 13
abundance: few
v_gene: TRBV28
j_gene: TRBJ2-5
CDR3aa: CASRSDKEETQYF
CDR3nt: TGTGCCAGCAGATCGGACAAGGAAGAGACCCAGTACTTC

d_gene: TRBD1
len: 15
abundance: .
v_gene: TRBV6-1
j_gene: TRBJ2-2
CDR3aa: CASGNLDRAAGELFF
CDR3nt: TGTGCCAGCGGGAACCTGGACAGGGCGGCCGGGGAGCTGTTTTTT

d_gene: TRBD2
len: 15
abundance: many
v_gene: TRBV19
j_gene: TRBJ2-1
CDR3aa: CASSIGSGNYNEQFF
CDR3nt: TGTGCCAGTAGTATAGGTAGCGGGAATTACAATGAGCAGTTCTTC

d_gene: .
len: 13
abundance: many
v_gene: TRBV10-3
j_gene: TRBJ2-1
CDR3aa: CAISAQVNNEQFF
CDR3nt: TGTGCCATCAGTGCCCAGGTGAACAATGAGCAGTTCTTC

d_gene: TRBD1
len: 14
abundance: .
v_gene: TRBV20-1
j_gene: TRBJ1-6
CDR3aa: CSVFSGTDYSPLHF
CDR3nt: TGCAGTGTCTTTTCGGGGACAGACTATTCACCCCTCCACTTT

d_gene: TRBD2
len: 14
abundance: few
v_gene: TRBV7-9
j_gene: TRBJ2-5
CDR3aa: CASSPGLEQETQYF
CDR3nt: TGTGCCAGCAGCCCCGGACTAGAACAAGAGACCCAGTACTTC

d_gene: .
len: 16
abundance: many
v_gene: TRBV20-1
j_gene: TRBJ2-1
CDR3aa: CSARVAGASSYNEQFF
CDR3nt: TGCAGTGCTAGAGTAGCCGGGGCCAGCTCCTACAATGAGCAGTTCTTC

d_gene: .
len: 12
abundance: many
v_gene: TRBV12-3/TRBV12-4
j_gene: TRBJ1-3
CDR3aa: CASRTPGNTIYF
CDR3nt: TGTGCCAGCAGAACCCCCGGAAACACCATATATTTT

d_gene: .
len: 15
abundance: many
v_gene: TRBV2
j_gene: TRBJ2-1
CDR3aa: CASGTSSSSYNEQFF
CDR3nt: TGTGCCAGCGGAACTAGCTCAAGCTCCTACAATGAGCAGTTCTTC

d_gene: .
len: 15
abundance: many
v_gene: TRBV6-1
j_gene: TRBJ1-2
CDR3aa: CASSEALQAGYGYTF
CDR3nt: TGTGCCAGCAGTGAAGCGCTTCAGGCAGGGTATGGCTACACCTTC

d_gene: .
len: 14
abundance: many
v_gene: TRBV30
j_gene: TRBJ1-2
CDR3aa: CAWKLGVGIPGYTF
CDR3nt: TGTGCCTGGAAGTTAGGGGTAGGAATCCCGGGCTACACCTTC

d_gene: .
len: 13
abundance: many
v_gene: TRBV7-3
j_gene: TRBJ2-3
CDR3aa: CASSPRGPDAQYF
CDR3nt: TGTGCCAGCAGCCCTCGTGGCCCTGATGCGCAGTATTTT

d_gene: .
len: 17
abundance: .
v_gene: TRBV4-2
j_gene: TRBJ2-3
CDR3aa: CASSQDRLGLTGGTQYF
CDR3nt: TGTGCCAGCAGCCAAGATCGGTTAGGGCTGACAGGAGGTACGCAGTATTTT

d_gene: TRBD1
len: 14
abundance: many
v_gene: TRBV10-1
j_gene: TRBJ1-1
CDR3aa: CASGQGESNTEAFF
CDR3nt: TGCGCCAGCGGGCAGGGGGAATCGAACACTGAAGCTTTCTTT

d_gene: .
len: 13
abundance: .
v_gene: TRBV24-1
j_gene: TRBJ2-5
CDR3aa: CATSGGAPETQYF
CDR3nt: TGTGCCACCAGTGGGGGAGCTCCCGAGACCCAGTACTTC

d_gene: TRBD2
len: 15
abundance: many
v_gene: TRBV3-1
j_gene: TRBJ2-7
CDR3aa: CASSQLAGASYEQYF
CDR3nt: TGTGCCAGCAGCCAACTCGCGGGAGCTTCCTACGAGCAGTACTTC

d_gene: TRBD1
len: 14
abundance: .
v_gene: TRBV6-1
j_gene: TRBJ2-7
CDR3aa: CASSHDRDGGEQYF
CDR3nt: TGTGCCAGCAGCCACGACAGGGATGGGGGCGAGCAGTACTTC

d_gene: .
len: 14
abundance: many
v_gene: TRBV19
j_gene: TRBJ1-1
CDR3aa: CASSGVRSNTEAFF
CDR3nt: TGTGCCAGTAGTGGGGTCAGATCGAACACTGAAGCTTTCTTT

d_gene: .
len: 15
abundance: .
v_gene: TRBV4-1
j_gene: TRBJ2-1
CDR3aa: CASSQVWAGEDEQFF
CDR3nt: TGCGCCAGCAGCCAAGTATGGGCCGGGGAAGATGAGCAGTTCTTC

d_gene: .
len: 14
abundance: many
v_gene: TRBV12-3/TRBV12-4
j_gene: TRBJ1-1
CDR3aa: CASSLVGLTAEAFF
CDR3nt: TGTGCCAGCAGTTTAGTGGGACTGACGGCTGAAGCTTTCTTT

d_gene: .
len: 17
abundance: many
v_gene: TRBV7-9
j_gene: TRBJ2-1
CDR3aa: CASSPAGGASGYNEQFF
CDR3nt: TGTGCCAGCAGCCCAGCAGGGGGGGCTAGCGGGTACAATGAGCAGTTCTTC

d_gene: .
len: 14
abundance: many
v_gene: TRBV2
j_gene: TRBJ1-2
CDR3aa: CASSEEEQRYGYTF
CDR3nt: TGTGCCAGCAGTGAAGAAGAACAGCGCTATGGCTACACCTTC

d_gene: .
len: 13
abundance: .
v_gene: TRBV7-6
j_gene: TRBJ2-7
CDR3aa: CASSPRPRGEQYF
CDR3nt: TGTGCCAGCAGCCCCCGCCCCAGGGGTGAGCAGTACTTC

d_gene: .
len: 12
abundance: many
v_gene: TRBV7-6
j_gene: TRBJ2-5
CDR3aa: CASSSNAETQYF
CDR3nt: TGTGCCAGCAGCTCCAATGCAGAGACCCAGTACTTC

d_gene: TRBD1
len: 14
abundance: many
v_gene: TRBV7-2
j_gene: TRBJ2-7
CDR3aa: CASSLGQGLREQYF
CDR3nt: TGTGCCAGCAGCTTAGGACAGGGGCTTCGGGAGCAGTACTTC

d_gene: .
len: 14
abundance: .
v_gene: TRBV30
j_gene: TRBJ1-4
CDR3aa: CAWSTYQGSAKLFF
CDR3nt: TGTGCCTGGAGTACATATCAAGGGAGCGCAAAACTGTTTTTT

d_gene: .
len: 13
abundance: many
v_gene: TRBV20-1
j_gene: TRBJ1-6
CDR3aa: CSARSGANSPLHF
CDR3nt: TGCAGTGCTAGGTCAGGGGCTAATTCACCCCTCCACTTT

d_gene: TRBD1
len: 15
abundance: .
v_gene: TRBV13
j_gene: TRBJ2-5
CDR3aa: CASSLMTGGSETQYF
CDR3nt: TGTGCCAGCAGCTTGATGACAGGGGGCAGCGAGACCCAGTACTTC

d_gene: TRBD2
len: 16
abundance: many
v_gene: TRBV13
j_gene: TRBJ2-3
CDR3aa: CASSLDAGGLGDTQYF
CDR3nt: TGTGCCAGCAGCTTAGATGCGGGAGGGCTGGGAGATACGCAGTATTTT

d_gene: .
len: 15
abundance: many
v_gene: TRBV5-1
j_gene: TRBJ2-1
CDR3aa: CASSLMGSADNEQFF
CDR3nt: TGCGCCAGCAGCTTAATGGGATCAGCGGACAATGAGCAGTTCTTC

d_gene: TRBD1
len: 16
abundance: many
v_gene: TRBV15
j_gene: TRBJ1-5
CDR3aa: CATSRGDRGGNQPQHF
CDR3nt: TGTGCCACCAGCAGAGGGGACAGGGGAGGCAATCAGCCCCAGCATTTT

d_gene: .
len: 15
abundance: few
v_gene: TRBV10-3
j_gene: TRBJ2-6
CDR3aa: CATSDAFGGANVLTF
CDR3nt: TGTGCCACTTCGGACGCTTTCGGGGGGGCCAACGTCCTGACTTTC

d_gene: .
len: 14
abundance: .
v_gene: TRBV24-1
j_gene: TRBJ2-6
CDR3aa: CATSDSGGANVLTF
CDR3nt: TGTGCCACCAGTGATTCTGGTGGGGCCAACGTCCTGACTTTC